This record concerns one T cell receptor (beta chain) sequence. Its target is not known. This sample is drawn from a study of T cell responses to AZD1222 COVID-19 vaccine. Study results and caveats: Only a handful of AZD1222 recipients, six or seven in all, had baseline seropositivity. Donors, mostly white British, included more females; clonal diversity was possibly underestimated. Only after the peak T cell response were repertoires sampled.

Assay used: immunoSEQ multiplex PCR; TCRdb lists only in-frame clones, some missing. The sample shows tens of thousands of clones, approximately 90% of them seen only once. V lost 7 bases to trimming and J lost 2 bases, with 14 bases between them. Germline V gives CDR1 SGHTA, CDR2 FQGTGA. The CDR3 runs 15 residues. The TCR sequence derives from an adult who received the AZD1222 COVID-19 vaccine. The input for sequencing was peripheral blood, taken 28 days after the second AZD1222 dose. The chain links TRBV7-3 to TRBJ2-2, with D tentatively TRBD1 or TRBD2 (5 bases each). The CDR3 sequence: CASKSGTLNTGELFF. For the CDR3, the DNA is TGTGCCAGCAAATCCGGGACCTTAAACACCGGGGAGCTGTTTTTT. The variable domain in full, completed from reference TRBV7-3 and TRBJ2-2, reads GAGVSQTPSNKVTEKGKYVELRCDPISGHTALYWYRQSLGQGPEFLIYFQGTGAADDSGLPNDRFFAVRPEGSVSTLKIQRTERGDSAVYLCASKSGTLNTGELFFGEGSRLTVL.